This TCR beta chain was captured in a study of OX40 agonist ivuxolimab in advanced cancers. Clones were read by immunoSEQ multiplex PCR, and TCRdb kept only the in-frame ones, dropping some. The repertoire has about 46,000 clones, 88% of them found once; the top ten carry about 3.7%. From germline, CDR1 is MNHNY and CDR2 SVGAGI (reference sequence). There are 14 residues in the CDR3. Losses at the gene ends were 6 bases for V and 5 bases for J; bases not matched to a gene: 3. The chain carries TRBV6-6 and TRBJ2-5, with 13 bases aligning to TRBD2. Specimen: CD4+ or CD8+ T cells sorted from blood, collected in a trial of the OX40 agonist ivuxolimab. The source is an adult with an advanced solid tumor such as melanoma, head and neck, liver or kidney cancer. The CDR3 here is CASRLAGGDETQYF. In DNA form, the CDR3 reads TGTGCCAGCAGACTAGCGGGGGGGGACGAGACCCAGTACTTC.